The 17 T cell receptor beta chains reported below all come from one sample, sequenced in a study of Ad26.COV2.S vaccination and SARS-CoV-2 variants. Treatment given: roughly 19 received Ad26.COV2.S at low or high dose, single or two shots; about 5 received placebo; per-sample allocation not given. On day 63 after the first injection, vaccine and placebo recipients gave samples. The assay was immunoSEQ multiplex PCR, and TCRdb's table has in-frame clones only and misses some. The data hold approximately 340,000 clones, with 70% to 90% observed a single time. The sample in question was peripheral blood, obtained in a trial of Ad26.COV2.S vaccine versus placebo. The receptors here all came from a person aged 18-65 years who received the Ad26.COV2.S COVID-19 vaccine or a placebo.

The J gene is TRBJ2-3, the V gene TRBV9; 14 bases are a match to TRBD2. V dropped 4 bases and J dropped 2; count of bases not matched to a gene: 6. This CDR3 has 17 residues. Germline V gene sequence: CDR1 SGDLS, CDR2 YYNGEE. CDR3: CASSPPGLAGATDTQYF. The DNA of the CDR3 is TGTGCCAGCAGCCCACCGGGACTAGCGGGGGCCACAGATACGCAGTATTTT. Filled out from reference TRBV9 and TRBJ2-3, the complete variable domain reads DSGVTQTPKHLITATGQRVTLRCSPRSGDLSVYWYQQSLDQGLQFLIQYYNGEERAKGNILERFSAQQFPDLHSELNLSSLELGDSALYFCASSPPGLAGATDTQYFGPGTRLTVL.

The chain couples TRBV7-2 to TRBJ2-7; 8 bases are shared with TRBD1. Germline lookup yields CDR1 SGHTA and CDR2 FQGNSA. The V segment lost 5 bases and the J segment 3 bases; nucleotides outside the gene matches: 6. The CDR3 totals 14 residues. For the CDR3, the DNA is TGTGCCAGCAGCATACAGGGGGGTGTCTACGAGCAGTACTTC. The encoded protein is CASSIQGGVYEQYF.

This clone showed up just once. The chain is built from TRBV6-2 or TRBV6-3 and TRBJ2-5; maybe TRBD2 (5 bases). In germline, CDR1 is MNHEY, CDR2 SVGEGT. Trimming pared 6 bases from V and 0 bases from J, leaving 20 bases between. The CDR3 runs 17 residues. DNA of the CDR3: TGTGCCAGCAGCGACTATGGTCTAGCTGAGTACCAAGAGACCCAGTACTTC. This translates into CASSDYGLAEYQETQYF.

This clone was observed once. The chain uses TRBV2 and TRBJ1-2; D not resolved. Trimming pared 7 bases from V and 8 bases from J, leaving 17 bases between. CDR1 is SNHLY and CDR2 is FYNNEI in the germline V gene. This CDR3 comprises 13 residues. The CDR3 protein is CASNAAQLVGYTF. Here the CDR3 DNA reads TGTGCCAGCAACGCAGCGCAGCTGGTGGGCTACACCTTC.

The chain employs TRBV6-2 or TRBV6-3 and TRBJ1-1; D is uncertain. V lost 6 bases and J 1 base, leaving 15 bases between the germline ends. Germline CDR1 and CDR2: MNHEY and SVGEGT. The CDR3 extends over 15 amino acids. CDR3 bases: TGTGCCAGCAGCCAGCCAAGAGCCTCGAACACTGAAGCTTTCTTT. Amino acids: CASSQPRASNTEAFF.

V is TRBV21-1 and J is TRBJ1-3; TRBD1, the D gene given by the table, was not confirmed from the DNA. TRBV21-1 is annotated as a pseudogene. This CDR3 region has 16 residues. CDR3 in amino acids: CASTRTGRLSGNTIYF. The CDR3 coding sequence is TGTGCCAGCACCCGGACAGGGAGACTCTCTGGAAACACCATATATTTT.

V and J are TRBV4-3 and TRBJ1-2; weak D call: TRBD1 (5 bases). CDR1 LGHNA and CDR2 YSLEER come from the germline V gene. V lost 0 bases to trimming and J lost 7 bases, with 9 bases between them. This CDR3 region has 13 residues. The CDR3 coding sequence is TGCGCCAGCAGCCAAGACTTGGGGCTTGGCTACACCTTC. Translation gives CASSQDLGLGYTF.

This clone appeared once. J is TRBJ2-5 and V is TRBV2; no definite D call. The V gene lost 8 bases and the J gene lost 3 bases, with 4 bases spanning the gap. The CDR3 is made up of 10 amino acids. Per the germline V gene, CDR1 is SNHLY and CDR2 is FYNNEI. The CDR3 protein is CASGEETQYF. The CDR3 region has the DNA TGTGCCAGCGGAGAAGAGACCCAGTACTTC.

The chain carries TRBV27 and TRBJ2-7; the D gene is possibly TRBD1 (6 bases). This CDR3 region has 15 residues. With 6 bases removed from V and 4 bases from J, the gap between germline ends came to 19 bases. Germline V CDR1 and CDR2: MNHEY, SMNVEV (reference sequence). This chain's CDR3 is CASSLISGVPYEQYF. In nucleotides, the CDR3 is TGTGCCAGCAGCCTAATTTCAGGGGTTCCGTACGAGCAGTACTTC.

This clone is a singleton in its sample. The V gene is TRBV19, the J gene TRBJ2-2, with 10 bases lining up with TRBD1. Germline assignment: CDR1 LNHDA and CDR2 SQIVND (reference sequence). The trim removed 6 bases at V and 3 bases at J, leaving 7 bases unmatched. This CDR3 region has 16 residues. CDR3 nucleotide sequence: TGTGCCAGTAGACCGGCCGGGACAGGGGACACCGGGGAGCTGTTTTTT. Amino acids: CASRPAGTGDTGELFF.

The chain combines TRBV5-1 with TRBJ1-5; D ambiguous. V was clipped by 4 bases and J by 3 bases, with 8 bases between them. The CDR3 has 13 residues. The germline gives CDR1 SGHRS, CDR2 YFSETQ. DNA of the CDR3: TGCGCCAGCAGCCCAACCTCCAATCAGCCCCAGCATTTT. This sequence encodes CASSPTSNQPQHF.

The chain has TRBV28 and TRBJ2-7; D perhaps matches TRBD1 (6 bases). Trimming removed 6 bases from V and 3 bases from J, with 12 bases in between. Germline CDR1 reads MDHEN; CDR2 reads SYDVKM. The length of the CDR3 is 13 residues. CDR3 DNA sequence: TGTGCCAGCAGCCTTGACAGGTTCTACGAGCAGTACTTC. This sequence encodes CASSLDRFYEQYF. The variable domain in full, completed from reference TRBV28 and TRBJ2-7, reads DVKVTQSSRYLVKRTGEKVFLECVQDMDHENMFWYRQDPGLGLRLIYFSYDVKMKEKGDIPEGYSVSREKKERFSLILESASTNQTSMYLCASSLDRFYEQYFGPGTRLTVT.

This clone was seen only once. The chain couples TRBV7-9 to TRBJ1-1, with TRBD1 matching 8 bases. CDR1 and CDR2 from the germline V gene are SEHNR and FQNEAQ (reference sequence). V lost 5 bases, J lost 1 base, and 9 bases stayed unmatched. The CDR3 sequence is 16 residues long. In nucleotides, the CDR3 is TGTGCCAGCAGCCCAGGGGGCAGGGGGACGAACACTGAAGCTTTCTTT. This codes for CASSPGGRGTNTEAFF.

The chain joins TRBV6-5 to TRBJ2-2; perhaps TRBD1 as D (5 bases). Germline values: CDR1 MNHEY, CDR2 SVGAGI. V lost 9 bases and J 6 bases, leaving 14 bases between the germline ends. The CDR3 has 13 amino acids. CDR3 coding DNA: TGTGCCAGTCTTAGTGGGGCACCCGGGGAGCTGTTTTTT. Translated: CASLSGAPGELFF.

CDR3 loop: CASSRRTSGIDEQFF. The CDR3 DNA follows: TGTGCCAGCAGCCGACGGACTAGCGGGATCGATGAGCAGTTCTTC. The chain is built from TRBV7-9 and TRBJ2-1, with TRBD2 identical over 12 bases. V lost 5 bases to trimming and J lost 8 bases; unmatched junction nucleotides: 7. Germline loops: CDR1 SEHNR, CDR2 FQNEAQ (reference sequence). The CDR3 consists of 15 residues.

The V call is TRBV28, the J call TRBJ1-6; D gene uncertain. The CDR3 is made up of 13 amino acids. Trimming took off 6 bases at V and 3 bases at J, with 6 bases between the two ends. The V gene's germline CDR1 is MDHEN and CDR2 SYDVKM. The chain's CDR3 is CASRDVYNSPLHF. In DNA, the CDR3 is TGTGCCAGCAGGGATGTCTATAATTCACCCCTCCACTTT.

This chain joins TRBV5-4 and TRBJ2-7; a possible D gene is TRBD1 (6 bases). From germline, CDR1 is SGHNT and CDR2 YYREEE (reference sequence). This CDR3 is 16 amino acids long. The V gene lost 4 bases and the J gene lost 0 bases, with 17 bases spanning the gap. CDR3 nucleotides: TGTGCCAGCAGCCCGGGTGGGGGCCCCGGCTCCTACGAGCAGTACTTC. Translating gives CASSPGGGPGSYEQYF.